This TCR beta chain was captured in a study of graft-versus-host responses after intestinal transplantation. TCRdb's copy holds only in-frame clones and misses some; the assay was immunoSEQ multiplex PCR. The sample records some 2,000 clones, about 86% being singletons. Findings and limits, study-wide: GvH clones appeared in recipient marrow, some first in ileum or blood.

This CDR3 region has 19 residues. CDR1 is SGHVT and CDR2 is SQSDAQ in the germline V gene. Trimming removed 3 bases at V and 5 bases at J, with 23 bases between. On this clone: Its specificity is unknown.

Lymphocytes (intraepithelial and lamina propria) were released by processing the graft tissue. The chain carries TRBV7-4 and TRBJ2-6; D is unclear. The TCR comes from a human patient who received an intestinal transplant, so some T cells may come from the graft donor. The sequencing used ileum tissue, collected approximately 69 days after transplant. CDR3 in DNA: TGTGCCAGCAGCTTCAATGATTCAGGCTCACAAAGTCGGGCCAACGTCCTGACTTTC. This sequence encodes CASSFNDSGSQSRANVLTF.